This record concerns one T cell receptor (beta chain) sequence. These data originate in a study of blood T cell repertoires in COVID-19. Study-level information: Collection of acute and convalescent COVID-19 samples took place in the United States, Italy and Spain. T cells, B-cell-depleted T cells, or PBMCs supplied cDNA or gDNA.

The CDR3 runs 16 residues. In the original workflow: Reference gene primer amplification gave estimated nucleated cell counts. TCRdb keeps only in-frame clones here, not all; method: immunoSEQ multiplex PCR. V, J and clone size reflect that table, while D and trimming were determined from the DNA. The data contain tens of thousands of clones, roughly 88% of them seen just once; the ten biggest clones take up approximately 20%. The clonotype was recovered from a woman aged 50 to 60 with acute or convalescent COVID-19. This chain links TRBV12-1 with TRBJ1-4. TRBV12-1 is a pseudogene. Sequenced input: peripheral blood. The CDR3 protein is CASSFGDSNPDEKLFF. The CDR3 coding sequence is TGTGCCAGCAGCTTTGGGGACTCTAACCCAGATGAAAAACTGTTTTTT.